These T cell receptor beta chains were read from a single sample in a study of blood T cell repertoires in COVID-19. Some clones are missing from TCRdb's copy, which holds only in-frame ones; the method was immunoSEQ multiplex PCR. The sample yields around 300,000 clones, 80% to 90% seen once. What was sequenced was peripheral blood. The receptors come from a woman aged 70-85 years with acute or convalescent COVID-19. Each CDR3 is given with its conserved first and last residue. The D gene is left open where the match is weak. Expanded clones get a size class; other rows say once, few or many, or leave the size out.

J gene: TRBJ1-1; clone size: NA; D gene: TRBD1; V gene: TRBV7-9; CDR3 protein: CASSPTGDGSSEAFF; CDR3 DNA: TGTGCCAGCAGCCCCACAGGGGACGGTAGCTCTGAAGCTTTCTTT
J gene: TRBJ1-4; clone size: NA; D gene: TRBD1; V gene: TRBV6-5; CDR3 protein: CASSYSRGDREKLFF; CDR3 DNA: TGTGCCAGCAGTTATAGCAGGGGGGATCGGGAAAAACTGTTTTTT
J gene: TRBJ2-3; clone size: NA; D gene: TRBD1; V gene: TRBV4-1; CDR3 protein: CASSQGQGTQYF; CDR3 DNA: TGCGCCAGCAGCCAAGGACAGGGTACGCAGTATTTT
J gene: TRBJ2-7; clone size: NA; D gene: NA; V gene: TRBV21-1; CDR3 protein: CASRGPTVRSEQYF; CDR3 DNA: TGTGCCAGCAGGGGGCCCACAGTCCGGTCCGAGCAGTACTTC
J gene: TRBJ2-5; clone size: once; D gene: NA; V gene: TRBV2; CDR3 protein: CASVSGWGKTQYF; CDR3 DNA: TGTGCCAGCGTGTCGGGTTGGGGCAAGACCCAGTACTTC
J gene: TRBJ2-2; clone size: few; D gene: TRBD2; V gene: TRBV11-2; CDR3 protein: CASRRLAGGRRTGELFF; CDR3 DNA: TGTGCCAGCAGAAGACTAGCGGGGGGACGGAGAACCGGGGAGCTGTTTTTT
J gene: TRBJ1-5; clone size: NA; D gene: NA; V gene: TRBV6-5; CDR3 protein: CASSSPNQPQHF; CDR3 DNA: TGTGCCAGCAGTTCCCCGAATCAGCCCCAGCATTTT
J gene: TRBJ2-5; clone size: NA; D gene: TRBD1; V gene: TRBV4-1; CDR3 protein: CASSQGDRVGETQYF; CDR3 DNA: TGCGCCAGCAGCCAAGGGGACAGGGTGGGAGAGACCCAGTACTTC
J gene: TRBJ1-2; clone size: NA; D gene: NA; V gene: TRBV15; CDR3 protein: CATSRDEVYYGYTF; CDR3 DNA: TGTGCCACCAGCAGAGACGAGGTCTACTATGGCTACACCTTC
J gene: TRBJ2-1; clone size: NA; D gene: NA; V gene: TRBV4-1; CDR3 protein: CASSSPMRSFFNEQFF; CDR3 DNA: TGCGCCAGCAGCTCTCCTATGAGGAGTTTTTTCAATGAGCAGTTCTTC
J gene: TRBJ1-2; clone size: NA; D gene: NA; V gene: TRBV5-8; CDR3 protein: CASSWLFYGYTF; CDR3 DNA: TGTGCCAGCAGCTGGCTGTTCTATGGCTACACCTTC
J gene: TRBJ1-1; clone size: NA; D gene: NA; V gene: TRBV5-1; CDR3 protein: CASSLAPGMNTEAFF; CDR3 DNA: TGCGCCAGCAGCTTGGCGCCGGGGATGAACACTGAAGCTTTCTTT
J gene: TRBJ1-1; clone size: NA; D gene: NA; V gene: TRBV6-5; CDR3 protein: CASSYSGVNTEAFF; CDR3 DNA: TGTGCCAGCAGTTACTCAGGAGTGAACACTGAAGCTTTCTTT
J gene: TRBJ1-1; clone size: once; D gene: TRBD1; V gene: TRBV7-9; CDR3 protein: CASSTLDRGAFF; CDR3 DNA: TGTGCCAGCAGCACCCTCGACAGGGGTGCTTTCTTT
J gene: TRBJ1-1; clone size: few; D gene: NA; V gene: TRBV5-6; CDR3 protein: CASSWRGGKGFTEAFF; CDR3 DNA: TGTGCCAGCAGCTGGCGTGGGGGGAAGGGATTTACTGAAGCTTTCTTT
J gene: TRBJ2-3; clone size: few; D gene: NA; V gene: TRBV7-3; CDR3 protein: CASSLVAAARDTQYF; CDR3 DNA: TGTGCCAGCAGCTTGGTAGCGGCCGCCCGGGATACGCAGTATTTT
J gene: TRBJ2-2; clone size: NA; D gene: NA; V gene: TRBV5-6; CDR3 protein: CASSFRGGTGELFF; CDR3 DNA: TGTGCCAGCAGCTTCAGGGGTGGGACCGGGGAGCTGTTTTTT
J gene: TRBJ2-7; clone size: NA; D gene: NA; V gene: TRBV15; CDR3 protein: CATRGSSGIEQYF; CDR3 DNA: TGTGCCACCCGGGGTTCTTCCGGGATCGAGCAGTACTTC
J gene: TRBJ2-3; clone size: NA; D gene: TRBD2; V gene: TRBV9; CDR3 protein: CASSSRTSGGMGDTQYF; CDR3 DNA: TGTGCCAGCAGCTCCCGGACTAGCGGGGGGATGGGGGATACGCAGTATTTT
J gene: TRBJ1-4; clone size: NA; D gene: TRBD1; V gene: TRBV4-1; CDR3 protein: CASSRRVLEGATGLFF; CDR3 DNA: TGCGCCAGCAGCCGCCGGGTACTAGAGGGGGCGACAGGGCTGTTTTTT
J gene: TRBJ2-7; clone size: NA; D gene: NA; V gene: TRBV20-1; CDR3 protein: CSARSSGEQYF; CDR3 DNA: TGCAGTGCTAGGTCCAGCGGGGAGCAGTACTTC
J gene: TRBJ2-7; clone size: once; D gene: TRBD2; V gene: TRBV2; CDR3 protein: CASNVARGILEQYF; CDR3 DNA: TGTGCCAGCAACGTGGCGCGGGGGATTCTCGAGCAGTACTTC
J gene: TRBJ2-2; clone size: NA; D gene: TRBD1; V gene: TRBV10-3; CDR3 protein: CAISVLIGTARSGELFF; CDR3 DNA: TGTGCCATCAGTGTCCTCATCGGGACAGCTCGTTCCGGGGAGCTGTTTTTT
J gene: TRBJ1-4; clone size: NA; D gene: NA; V gene: TRBV15; CDR3 protein: CATSRAPTATNEKLFF; CDR3 DNA: TGTGCCACCAGCAGAGCCCCGACAGCAACTAATGAAAAACTGTTTTTT
J gene: TRBJ2-2; clone size: NA; D gene: TRBD2; V gene: TRBV6-4; CDR3 protein: CASSAGTSGGNGELFF; CDR3 DNA: TGTGCCAGCAGTGCCGGGACTAGCGGGGGCAACGGGGAGCTGTTTTTT
J gene: TRBJ1-1; clone size: few; D gene: TRBD1; V gene: TRBV7-9; CDR3 protein: CASSLPGQGPEAFF; CDR3 DNA: TGTGCCAGCAGCCTTCCGGGACAGGGGCCTGAAGCTTTCTTT
J gene: TRBJ1-2; clone size: NA; D gene: NA; V gene: TRBV19; CDR3 protein: CASKSEGVGGYTF; CDR3 DNA: TGTGCCAGTAAGAGCGAGGGGGTCGGCGGCTACACCTTC
J gene: TRBJ2-3; clone size: NA; D gene: NA; V gene: TRBV5-1; CDR3 protein: CASSLRAGGLGTDTQYF; CDR3 DNA: TGCGCCAGCAGCTTGAGGGCAGGGGGGCTCGGGACAGATACGCAGTATTTT
J gene: TRBJ2-3; clone size: NA; D gene: TRBD2; V gene: TRBV6-5; CDR3 protein: CASSYAGTNTDTQYF; CDR3 DNA: TGTGCCAGCAGTTACGCCGGGACTAACACAGATACGCAGTATTTT
J gene: TRBJ1-2; clone size: NA; D gene: NA; V gene: TRBV24-1; CDR3 protein: CATSDSGEELRGYTF; CDR3 DNA: TGTGCCACCAGTGACTCGGGGGAGGAGCTACGCGGCTACACCTTC
J gene: TRBJ2-1; clone size: NA; D gene: NA; V gene: TRBV18; CDR3 protein: CASSPRGGPNEQFF; CDR3 DNA: TGTGCCAGCTCACCACGGGGGGGCCCCAATGAGCAGTTCTTC
J gene: TRBJ1-4; clone size: NA; D gene: TRBD1; V gene: TRBV2; CDR3 protein: CASRFGQGAQTNEKLFF; CDR3 DNA: TGTGCCAGCAGGTTCGGACAGGGGGCTCAAACTAATGAAAAACTGTTTTTT
J gene: TRBJ1-2; clone size: NA; D gene: NA; V gene: TRBV18; CDR3 protein: CASSPLLSNYGYTF; CDR3 DNA: TGTGCCAGCTCACCACTTTTGAGTAACTATGGCTACACCTTC
J gene: TRBJ2-2; clone size: few; D gene: NA; V gene: TRBV3-1/TRBV3-2; CDR3 protein: CASSQGGPGELFF; CDR3 DNA: TGTGCCAGCAGCCAAGGGGGGCCCGGGGAGCTGTTTTTT
J gene: TRBJ2-3; clone size: NA; D gene: TRBD2; V gene: TRBV2; CDR3 protein: CATRTSGGTDTQYF; CDR3 DNA: TGTGCCACCAGGACTAGCGGGGGGACAGATACGCAGTATTTT
J gene: TRBJ2-1; clone size: NA; D gene: NA; V gene: TRBV12-3/TRBV12-4; CDR3 protein: CASIRGNEQFF; CDR3 DNA: TGTGCCAGCATACGGGGCAATGAGCAGTTCTTC
J gene: TRBJ2-2; clone size: NA; D gene: NA; V gene: TRBV6-2/TRBV6-3; CDR3 protein: CASSSGGAGTGELFF; CDR3 DNA: TGTGCCAGCAGTTCGGGGGGCGCGGGCACCGGGGAGCTGTTTTTT
J gene: TRBJ1-6; clone size: few; D gene: TRBD1; V gene: TRBV5-4; CDR3 protein: CASSLETGVNSPLHF; CDR3 DNA: TGTGCCAGCAGCTTGGAGACAGGGGTTAATTCACCCCTCCACTTT
J gene: TRBJ2-7; clone size: NA; D gene: NA; V gene: TRBV5-6; CDR3 protein: CASSFQNEQYF; CDR3 DNA: TGTGCCAGCAGCTTCCAAAACGAGCAGTACTTC
J gene: TRBJ2-3; clone size: NA; D gene: NA; V gene: TRBV6-1; CDR3 protein: CASSEARVPLAGDTQYF; CDR3 DNA: TGTGCCAGCAGTGAAGCGCGGGTGCCCCTGGCGGGAGATACGCAGTATTTT
J gene: TRBJ2-7; clone size: NA; D gene: NA; V gene: TRBV27; CDR3 protein: CASSLKAAGAREQYF; CDR3 DNA: TGTGCCAGCAGTTTAAAGGCGGCAGGGGCGAGGGAGCAGTACTTC
J gene: TRBJ2-7; clone size: NA; D gene: NA; V gene: TRBV6-1; CDR3 protein: CASSELISGGRSYEQYF; CDR3 DNA: TGTGCCAGCAGTGAACTTATTAGCGGAGGGCGCTCCTACGAGCAGTACTTC
J gene: TRBJ1-2; clone size: NA; D gene: TRBD1; V gene: TRBV12-3/TRBV12-4; CDR3 protein: CASSLDRGGYTF; CDR3 DNA: TGTGCCAGCAGCTTGGACAGGGGTGGCTACACCTTC
J gene: TRBJ2-1; clone size: once; D gene: TRBD2; V gene: TRBV2; CDR3 protein: CASDQQSGGAARIF; CDR3 DNA: TGTGCCAGCGATCAGCAAAGCGGGGGGGCCGCCCGTATCTTC
J gene: TRBJ1-2; clone size: few; D gene: NA; V gene: TRBV7-9; CDR3 protein: CASSSDGAGAYGYTF; CDR3 DNA: TGTGCCAGCAGCTCCGATGGGGCAGGGGCCTATGGCTACACCTTC
J gene: TRBJ1-1; clone size: once; D gene: NA; V gene: TRBV25-1; CDR3 protein: CASRPQGYTEAFF; CDR3 DNA: TGTGCCAGCAGACCACAGGGCTACACTGAAGCTTTCTTT
J gene: TRBJ2-7; clone size: once; D gene: TRBD1; V gene: TRBV6-5; CDR3 protein: CATLDRANEQYF; CDR3 DNA: TGTGCCACCCTGGACAGGGCTAACGAGCAGTACTTC